The source of this T cell receptor (beta chain) is a study of blood T cell repertoires in COVID-19. Study in general: The samples span acute and convalescent COVID-19 from the United States, Italy and Spain.

Sequencing was performed with immunoSEQ multiplex PCR; in TCRdb, only in-frame clones are kept and a portion is missing. The sample shows about 160,000 clones, approximately 90% of them seen only once. The TCR was taken from a woman aged 60-70 years who had recovered from COVID-19. Material for sequencing was peripheral blood.

The CDR3 loop is CASSSWTGESYGYTF. DNA of the CDR3: TGCGCCAGCAGCTCGTGGACAGGGGAAAGCTATGGCTACACCTTC. V is TRBV5-1 and J is TRBJ1-2, with 9 bases matching TRBD1. Germline CDR1 and CDR2: SGHRS and YFSETQ. V shed 3 bases and J 4 bases; nucleotides not matched to a gene: 7. The CDR3 runs to 15 residues.